The 8 T cell receptor beta chains in this list originate from one sample, sequenced in a study of OX40 agonist ivuxolimab in advanced cancers. Library method: the immunoSEQ multiplex PCR assay. TCRdb took this table from immuneACCESS and kept in-frame rearrangements with V and J called. Such tables lack part of the clones; where checked against another copy, unresolved V genes explain under half of the gap, and the rest is unexplained. This sample gives 65,000 to 85,000 clones in total; 85% of them show up just once. Together, the top ten hold roughly 3% of the sample. The sample consisted of CD4+ or CD8+ T cells sorted from blood, taken in a trial of the OX40 agonist ivuxolimab. These receptor sequences come from an adult with an advanced solid tumor such as melanoma, head and neck, liver or kidney cancer.

This clone showed up just once. V gene TRBV5-3 combines with J gene TRBJ2-5; perhaps TRBD1 as D (5 bases). TRBV5-3 is an open reading frame, and its role is uncertain. Trimming took 0 bases from V and 2 from J, leaving 5 bases between them. This CDR3 contains 13 residues. The CDR3 sequence is CARSLGQQETQYF. The CDR3 region has the DNA TGTGCCAGAAGCTTGGGACAGCAAGAGACCCAGTACTTC.

This CDR3 reads CASALGLAGTYEQYF. For the CDR3, the DNA is TGTGCTAGTGCCCTCGGACTAGCGGGGACCTACGAGCAGTACTTC. J is TRBJ2-7 and V is TRBV12-5, with 12 bases matching TRBD2. J gave up 2 bases and V 7 bases, and 6 bases lay outside the gene matches. CDR3 length equals 15 residues. CDR1 and CDR2 from the germline V gene are LGHNT and FRNRAP.

The rearrangement uses TRBV28 and TRBJ1-1, with a possible D match to TRBD1 (6 bases). This CDR3 has 15 residues. Per the germline V gene, CDR1 is MDHEN and CDR2 is SYDVKM. The V and J ends lost 5 bases and 0 bases respectively, with 13 bases between them. The CDR3 reads CASSPADRMNTEAFF. CDR3 bases: TGTGCCAGCAGTCCAGCGGACAGAATGAACACTGAAGCTTTCTTT.

This sequence joins TRBV7-2 and TRBJ1-5; no clear D gene. The CDR3 consists of 14 residues. V dropped 2 bases and J dropped 3 bases, with 8 bases sitting between them. Germline V lookup: CDR1 SGHTA, CDR2 FQGNSA. CDR3 nucleotide sequence: TGTGCCAGCAGCTTACAGGTGAACAATCAGCCCCAGCATTTT. This sequence encodes CASSLQVNNQPQHF.

This CDR3 is CASSQGLGVHSYEQYF. The CDR3 coding sequence is TGCGCCAGCAGCCAAGGTTTAGGCGTCCACTCCTACGAGCAGTACTTC. The chain carries TRBV4-3 and TRBJ2-7; D not certain. Germline V gene data show CDR1 as LGHNA and CDR2 as YSLEER. CDR3 length: 16 amino acids. V lost 1 base to trimming and J lost 0 bases, with 13 bases between them.

The chain carries TRBV11-2 and TRBJ1-1, with D uncertain. Trimming took 8 bases from V and 3 from J, leaving 16 bases between them. CDR1 is SGHAT and CDR2 is FQNNGV in the germline V gene. The CDR3 runs 14 residues. The DNA of the CDR3 is TGTGCCAGCGGACTTCGGGAGGAGGACACTGAAGCTTTCTTT. As protein: CASGLREEDTEAFF.

The chain uses TRBV19 and TRBJ2-6; tentative D call: TRBD1 (5 bases). Trimming removed 2 bases from V and 0 bases from J, with 5 bases in between. Germline loops: CDR1 LNHDA, CDR2 SQIVND (reference sequence). This CDR3 is built from 15 residues. CDR3 sequence: CASSIQGSGANVLTF. The CDR3 DNA follows: TGTGCCAGTAGTATACAGGGCTCTGGGGCCAACGTCCTGACTTTC.

J is TRBJ2-3 and V is TRBV7-2, with TRBD2 identical over 8 bases. This CDR3 has 18 residues. The J segment lost 1 base and the V segment lost 1 base, leaving 10 bases of the junction unmatched. CDR1 SGHTA and CDR2 FQGNSA come from the germline V gene. CDR3 region: CASSLVGLGAVRTDTQYF. The CDR3 bases are TGTGCCAGCAGCTTAGTGGGACTAGGTGCGGTTCGCACAGATACGCAGTATTTT.